The subject of this entry is one T cell receptor (beta chain). Its antigen is currently unknown. The data were taken from a study of T-cell reconstitution after alpha-beta-depleted transplantation in children. The length of the CDR3 is 14 residues. CDR1 and CDR2 (germline): SGHAT, FQNNGV. V shed 1 base and J shed 3 bases, with 6 bases lying between them. Unique molecular identifiers were incorporated during preparation of the TCRbeta library. TCRdb itself ran the PCR reads through MiXCR, one entry per CDR3 protein. The sample comprises fewer than 700,000 distinct CDR3 sequences, about 23% of which are singletons, and over 12% rests with the top ten. Study-wide findings and caveats: As was reported, about two months after transplant, alpha-beta T cells came from several hundred expanded graft clones. At one year after transplant, newly produced T cells mostly accounted for T-cell counts and diversity.

The chain recombines TRBV11-2 with TRBJ1-4; D remains unclear. The TCR comes from a boy in the first two years of life who had a stem cell transplant for acute myeloid leukemia, so the T cells may come from the graft donor. Sequenced here: PBMCs, mostly from graft donor cells, sampled 360 days after TCRalphabeta/CD19-depleted stem cell transplant. This chain's CDR3 is CASSLGLANEKLFF. The CDR3 DNA follows: TGTGCCAGCAGCTTAGGTCTAGCTAATGAAAAACTGTTTTTT.